These 15 T cell receptor beta chains were sequenced from one sample in a study of T cells after yellow fever vaccination. MiXCR, applied by TCRdb to the 5' RACE reads, yields one record per CDR3 protein. The sample lists about 340,000 distinct CDR3 sequences, 12% occurring once. Sequences were derived from CD4+ T cells sorted from PBMCs, sampled 15 days after the yellow fever booster vaccination. The receptors derive from a man aged 18 to 30 who received the YFV17D yellow fever vaccine.

The chain carries TRBV19 and TRBJ1-2; no firm D call. Germline lookup yields CDR1 LNHDA and CDR2 SQIVND (reference sequence). The CDR3 sequence is 13 residues long. The V end lost 5 bases, the J end lost 7 bases, and 14 bases lay between the germline ends. The CDR3 DNA is TGTGCCAGTAGTCCGGGTCCGTTCGGTGGCTACACCTTC. Its translation is CASSPGPFGGYTF.

The chain couples TRBV7-2 to TRBJ2-4; D remains ambiguous. From germline, CDR1 is SGHTA and CDR2 FQGNSA. V was shortened by 4 bases and J by 0 bases, with 10 bases between the two germline ends. This CDR3 region has 15 residues. The CDR3 sequence is CASSSTTIAKNIQYF. The CDR3 region has the DNA TGTGCCAGCAGCTCCACTACGATAGCCAAAAACATTCAGTACTTC.

This clonotype was seen many times. The gene calls are TRBV6-5 and TRBJ2-2; D possibly uses TRBD1 or TRBD2 (6 bases each). This CDR3 is built from 16 residues. The V end was cut by 8 bases, the J end by 2 bases, with 18 bases between. The germline V gene has CDR1 MNHEY and CDR2 SVGAGI. The CDR3 region has the DNA TGTGCCAGCGGGCGGGACAATCCCTCTAACACCGGGGAGCTGTTTTTT. Translating it yields CASGRDNPSNTGELFF.

This chain links TRBV11-2 with TRBJ2-4; 10 nucleotides align to TRBD2. In germline, CDR1 is SGHAT, CDR2 FQNNGV. The CDR3 spans 13 residues. V was clipped by 1 base and J by 15 bases; unmatched bases: 6. CDR3 nucleotide sequence: TGTGCCAGCAGCTTAGTGGGAGCGGGGGGGCGGTACTTC. Translated, it gives CASSLVGAGGRYF.

This chain uses TRBV6-2 or TRBV6-3 with TRBJ2-2; D is uncertain. V was shortened by 5 bases and J by 2 bases, with 18 bases between the two germline ends. This CDR3 is 17 amino acids long. CDR1 and CDR2 from the germline V gene are MNHEY and SVGEGT. The CDR3 DNA sequence: TGTGCCAGCAGTCCCAACTACGGCGGATCCAACACCGGGGAGCTGTTTTTT. Amino acid sequence: CASSPNYGGSNTGELFF.

This clonotype has more than one count but fewer than ten. The V call is TRBV27, the J call TRBJ1-5; TRBD1 might be the D (6 bases). Between the trimmed V and J ends, which lost 5 bases and 6 bases, there was a span of 14 bases. The germline CDR1 and CDR2 sequences are MNHEY and SMNVEV (reference sequence). The CDR3 contains 14 residues. The CDR3 sequence: CASSPRDKTQPQHF. The CDR3 nucleotides are TGTGCCAGCAGTCCCCGGGACAAAACTCAGCCCCAGCATTTT.

V and J are TRBV7-2 and TRBJ2-4; a weak D match, TRBD2 (5 bases). This CDR3 has 14 amino acids. Looked up from germline, CDR1 is SGHTA and CDR2 is FQGNSA. Trimming took 4 bases from V and 7 from J, leaving 14 bases between them. The CDR3: CASSWTGVGNIQYF. DNA for the CDR3: TGTGCCAGCAGCTGGACTGGGGTAGGGAACATTCAGTACTTC.

This clonotype appeared many times. The CDR3 loop is CASSLLAEETQYF. DNA of the CDR3: TGTGCCAGCAGTTTGCTGGCAGAAGAGACCCAGTACTTC. The V and J genes are TRBV12-3 or TRBV12-4 and TRBJ2-5; D is unresolved. V gave up 3 bases and J gave up 3 bases, with 8 bases separating them. The CDR3 is 13 amino acids.

This clonotype came up a few times. The genes are TRBV6-2 or TRBV6-3 and TRBJ1-5; TRBD1 matches 8 bases. The germline V gene has CDR1 MNHEY and CDR2 SVGEGT. Trimming at V came to 6 bases and at J to 0 bases, leaving 4 bases not matched to a gene. The CDR3 totals 15 residues. CDR3 sequence: CASRPGGFSNQPQHF. CDR3 DNA: TGTGCCAGCAGGCCAGGGGGCTTTAGCAATCAGCCCCAGCATTTT.

The rearrangement links TRBV11-2 to TRBJ1-5; no firm D call. The CDR3 contains 15 residues. With 2 bases removed from V and 2 bases from J, the gap between germline ends came to 10 bases. Per germline, CDR1 SGHAT and CDR2 FQNNGV. CDR3 nucleotide sequence: TGTGCCAGCAGCTTAAGTCCCAGCGGCAATCAGCCCCAGCATTTT. The encoded protein is CASSLSPSGNQPQHF. The full variable domain, rest sourced from reference TRBV11-2 and TRBJ1-5, is EAGVAQSPRYKIIEKRQSVAFWCNPISGHATLYWYQQILGQGPKLLIQFQNNGVVDDSQLPKDRFSAERLKGVDSTLKIQPAKLEDSAVYLCASSLSPSGNQPQHFGDGTRLSIL.

This clonotype turned up a few times. The chain carries TRBV4-1 and TRBJ1-2; D possibly corresponds to TRBD1 (6 bases). The CDR3 is made up of 16 amino acids. Germline CDR1 is MGHRA and CDR2 is YSYEKL. Trimming left V 0 bases short and J 8 bases short, with 19 bases between. The CDR3 bases are TGCGCCAGCAGCCAAGAAATATCGGGGGGCGCAGGGGGCTACACCTTC. Its protein product is CASSQEISGGAGGYTF.

This clonotype came up a few times. The rearrangement uses TRBV7-3 and TRBJ2-5, with D hard to call. Germline CDR1 SGHTA, CDR2 FQGTGA. This CDR3 region has 13 residues. Deletions cut 3 bases from V and 2 bases from J, with 7 bases between. CDR3 DNA sequence: TGTGCCAGCAGCTTTATCCCGCAAGAGACCCAGTACTTC. Its protein product is CASSFIPQETQYF.

The genes are TRBV29-1 and TRBJ2-3; D could derive from TRBD1 or TRBD2 (5 bases each). The germline V gene encodes CDR1 SQVTM and CDR2 ANQGSEA. This CDR3 is built from 13 residues. Between the trimmed V and J ends, which lost 4 bases and 0 bases, there was a span of 8 bases. CDR3 amino acids: CSVVGGSTDTQYF. DNA of the CDR3: TGCAGCGTTGTTGGGGGAAGCACAGATACGCAGTATTTT.

The chain uses TRBV9 and TRBJ1-2; TRBD1 agrees at 10 bases. The CDR3 consists of 15 residues. J was trimmed by 7 bases and V by 4 bases; bases with no gene match: 10. The germline V gene has CDR1 SGDLS and CDR2 YYNGEE. CDR3 amino acids: CASSSSGTGDGGYTF. The CDR3 DNA reads TGTGCCAGCAGCTCCTCGGGGACAGGGGATGGTGGCTACACCTTC.

This chain uses TRBV7-3 with TRBJ2-7; tentative D call: TRBD2 (7 bases). This CDR3 is 13 amino acids long. V was cut by 2 bases and J by 5 bases, with 10 bases left in between. Germline assignment: CDR1 SGHTA and CDR2 FQGTGA. CDR3: CASSLRGADEQYF. The CDR3 region has the DNA TGTGCCAGCAGCTTACGGGGGGCCGACGAGCAGTACTTC.